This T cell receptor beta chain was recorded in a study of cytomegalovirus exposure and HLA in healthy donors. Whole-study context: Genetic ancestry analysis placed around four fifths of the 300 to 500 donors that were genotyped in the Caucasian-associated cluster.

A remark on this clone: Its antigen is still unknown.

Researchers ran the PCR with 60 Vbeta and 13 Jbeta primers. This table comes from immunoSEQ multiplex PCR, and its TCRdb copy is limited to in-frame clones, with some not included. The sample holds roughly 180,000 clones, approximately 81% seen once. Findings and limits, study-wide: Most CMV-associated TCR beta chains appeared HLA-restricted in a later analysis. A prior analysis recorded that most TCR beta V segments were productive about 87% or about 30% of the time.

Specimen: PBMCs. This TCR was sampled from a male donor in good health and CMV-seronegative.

The CDR3 nucleotides read TGCGCCAGCAGCCAACAATTCCGACAGAACTATGGCTACACCTTC. It yields the protein CASSQQFRQNYGYTF. The chain carries TRBV4-3 and TRBJ1-2; possibly TRBD1 for D (5 bases). The CDR3 loop spans 15 amino acids. CDR1 is LGHNA, CDR2 YSLEER, per germline. Between the trimmed V and J ends, which lost 2 bases and 2 bases, there was a span of 12 bases.